Included here is one TCR beta chain sequence, with context. As processed by the authors: Cell counts per sample came from amplifying reference gene primers. TCRdb's table, derived via immunoSEQ multiplex PCR, lists solely in-frame clones and lacks some. Clone size and V and J calls were adopted from that table, with D and trimming inferred from the DNA. In the table there are around 92,000 clones, approximately 74% of which are singletons. This specimen belongs to a study of blood T cell repertoires in COVID-19. Overall study: Italy, Spain and the United States were the sources of the convalescent and acute COVID-19 samples. PBMCs, B-cell-depleted T cells, or T cells provided the cDNA or gDNA that made up the material.

Enrollment of patients from Seattle took place during active infection, with longitudinal follow-up. V was shortened by 4 bases and J by 4 bases, with 14 bases between the two germline ends. The V gene's germline CDR1 is SGHNT and CDR2 YYREEE (reference sequence). The CDR3 contains 14 residues. This chain links TRBV5-4 with TRBJ1-1, with D perhaps matching TRBD1 (5 bases). This sequence was found in a man aged 70 or older with COVID-19, enrolled during active disease. Specimen: peripheral blood. The CDR3 region has the DNA TGTGCCAGCAGCACCGGGACTCCGAGCACTGAAGCTTTCTTT. This translates into CASSTGTPSTEAFF.